A single sample gave rise to the 20 T cell receptor beta chains below, sequenced in a study of shared clonotypes between healthy human individuals. Clones were read by immunoSEQ multiplex PCR, and TCRdb kept only the in-frame ones, dropping some. The sample carries over 1.5 million clones, nearly 99% recorded once. Sample: naive CD4+ T cells sorted from blood. The subset denotes: CD45RA+ positively selected. The origin of the receptors is a man aged 25-45 years in good health.

This chain joins TRBV9 and TRBJ2-7; the D is unclear. Germline CDR1 SGDLS, CDR2 YYNGEE. The CDR3 totals 15 residues. Trimming took 4 bases from V and 0 from J, leaving 14 bases between them. The CDR3 DNA is TGTGCCAGCAGCCCCCCTTTGGGAAACTCCTACGAGCAGTACTTC. Amino acids: CASSPPLGNSYEQYF.

The chain joins TRBV2 to TRBJ2-7; D is uncertain. Trimming removed 2 bases from V and 0 bases from J, with 8 bases in between. Germline V gene data show CDR1 as SNHLY and CDR2 as FYNNEI. The CDR3 is made up of 14 amino acids. The CDR3 coding sequence is TGTGCCAGCAGTGAATTGGGCCGCTCCTACGAGCAGTACTTC. This encodes CASSELGRSYEQYF. The complete variable domain, with remaining parts taken from reference TRBV2 and TRBJ2-7, reads EPEVTQTPSHQVTQMGQEVILRCVPISNHLYFYWYRQILGQKVEFLVSFYNNEISEKSEIFDDQFSVERPDGSNFTLKIRSTKLEDSAMYFCASSELGRSYEQYFGPGTRLTVT.

The gene calls are TRBV28 and TRBJ1-5; D unclear. The V gene lost 1 base and the J gene lost 2 bases, with 9 bases spanning the gap. The CDR3 sequence is 15 residues long. Germline lookup yields CDR1 MDHEN and CDR2 SYDVKM. Here the CDR3 DNA reads TGTGCCAGCAGTTTATTGGGGATAGGCAATCAGCCCCAGCATTTT. This gives the protein CASSLLGIGNQPQHF.

A word on this clone: The sample has other DNA sequences that encode this CDR3 too. The gene calls are TRBV28 and TRBJ2-5; D is uncertain. Germline V gives CDR1 MDHEN, CDR2 SYDVKM. This CDR3 has 11 residues. The V and J ends lost 5 bases and 4 bases respectively, with 5 bases between them. Here the CDR3 DNA reads TGTGCCAGCAGTACCGGAGAGACCCAGTACTTC. This translates into CASSTGETQYF.

The chain recombines TRBV11-3 with TRBJ2-1; unclear D gene. The germline gives CDR1 SGHNT, CDR2 YENEEA. The CDR3 consists of 13 residues. V dropped 2 bases and J dropped 6 bases, with 8 bases sitting between them. This CDR3 is CASSLQVSNEQFF. For the CDR3, the DNA is TGTGCCAGCAGCTTACAAGTTTCCAATGAGCAGTTCTTC.

The rearrangement joins TRBV6-5 to TRBJ2-4; D uncertain. The germline CDR1 and CDR2 sequences are MNHEY and SVGAGI. CDR3 size: 15 residues. The V end lost 0 bases, the J end lost 0 bases, and 6 bases lay between the germline ends. CDR3 in DNA: TGTGCCAGCAGTTACTCGGGTGAAGCCAAAAACATTCAGTACTTC. The encoded protein is CASSYSGEAKNIQYF.

This clone was seen a handful of times. Other DNA variants within this sample encode the same CDR3. V gene TRBV5-1 combines with J gene TRBJ2-7; D remains unclear. V lost 0 bases and J lost 0, with 7 bases in between. The CDR3 length is 14 residues. Germline assignment: CDR1 SGHRS and CDR2 YFSETQ. CDR3 nucleotide sequence: TGCGCCAGCAGCTTGGTGGGGTCCTCCTACGAGCAGTACTTC. Protein product: CASSLVGSSYEQYF. Looking up the rest from reference TRBV5-1 and TRBJ2-7 gives the full variable domain: KAGVTQTPRYLIKTRGQQVTLSCSPISGHRSVSWYQQTPGQGLQFLFEYFSETQRNKGNFPGRFSGRQFSNSRSEMNVSTLELGDSALYLCASSLVGSSYEQYFGPGTRLTVT.

The chain carries TRBV28 and TRBJ1-1; D possibly corresponds to TRBD1 (5 bases). Germline lookup yields CDR1 MDHEN and CDR2 SYDVKM. This CDR3 contains 14 residues. Trimming removed 3 bases from V and 4 bases from J, with 12 bases in between. CDR3 residues: CASSFQGRGTEAFF. CDR3 sequence (DNA): TGTGCCAGCAGTTTCCAGGGCCGTGGCACTGAAGCTTTCTTT. Full variable domain (rest looked up from reference TRBV28 and TRBJ1-1): DVKVTQSSRYLVKRTGEKVFLECVQDMDHENMFWYRQDPGLGLRLIYFSYDVKMKEKGDIPEGYSVSREKKERFSLILESASTNQTSMYLCASSFQGRGTEAFFGQGTRLTVV.

This sequence joins TRBV28 and TRBJ1-2; 8 bases fit TRBD1. Trimming cost V 8 bases and J 2 bases; bases outside gene matches: 13. Germline CDR1 and CDR2: MDHEN and SYDVKM. CDR3 size: 16 residues. The CDR3 sequence: CASRGPGTGGNYGYTF. Here the CDR3 DNA reads TGTGCCAGCCGGGGGCCGGGGACAGGAGGGAACTATGGCTACACCTTC.

The chain combines TRBV30 with TRBJ1-4; 9 positions agree with TRBD1. The V and J ends lost 3 bases and 13 bases, in that order; junction bases with no gene match: 3. This CDR3 is 11 amino acids long. Germline-derived CDR1 and CDR2 are GTSNPN and SVGIG (reference sequence). The CDR3 is CAWSPGQGLFF. In nucleotides, the CDR3 is TGTGCCTGGAGCCCGGGACAGGGACTGTTTTTT.

V usage is TRBV30 and J usage is TRBJ2-1, with D perhaps matching TRBD1 (6 bases). Germline loops: CDR1 GTSNPN, CDR2 SVGIG (reference sequence). This CDR3 is built from 14 residues. Trimming stripped 4 bases from V and 5 bases from J, with 15 bases between. CDR3 bases: TGTGCCTGGACCCCCGGGACAATGAACAATGAGCAGTTCTTC. It is translated as CAWTPGTMNNEQFF.

V gene TRBV29-1 combines with J gene TRBJ2-3; a weak D match, TRBD2 (6 bases). Germline V gene lookup returns CDR1 SQVTM and CDR2 ANQGSEA. The V end lost 6 bases, the J end lost 1 base, and 17 bases lay between the germline ends. The CDR3 has 15 amino acids. CDR3 loop: CSVRRDPVGTDTQYF. For the CDR3, the DNA is TGCAGCGTCCGGAGGGACCCGGTGGGCACAGATACGCAGTATTTT.

V is TRBV14 and J is TRBJ2-5, with TRBD2 identical over 9 bases. Germline CDR1 SGHDN, CDR2 FVKESK. J lost 4 bases, V lost 2 bases, and 5 bases had no gene match. This CDR3 has 15 residues. The chain's CDR3 is CASSQITSGRETQYF. Written as DNA, the CDR3 is TGTGCCAGCAGCCAAATAACTAGCGGGCGAGAGACCCAGTACTTC.

The chain uses TRBV20-1 and TRBJ1-1; D remains unclear. The CDR3 has 11 amino acids. Germline values: CDR1 DFQATT, CDR2 SNEGSKA (reference sequence). Trimming shortened V by 4 bases and J by 1 base, and 4 bases separated the two germline ends. The CDR3 is CSATQNTEAFF. Here the CDR3 DNA reads TGCAGTGCTACTCAGAACACTGAAGCTTTCTTT.

The chain recombines TRBV27 with TRBJ2-7, with 8 bases fitting TRBD1. CDR3 length equals 14 residues. CDR1 MNHEY and CDR2 SMNVEV come from the germline V gene (reference sequence). V shed 5 bases, J shed 4 bases, and the junction held 7 bases outside the gene matches. The CDR3 DNA follows: TGTGCCAGCAGTCCTCTCCGGGACAGGTACGAGCAGTACTTC. This translates into CASSPLRDRYEQYF.

V and J are TRBV28 and TRBJ1-4, with 8 bases fitting TRBD1. This CDR3 is 13 amino acids long. V shed 10 bases and J 5 bases; nucleotides not matched to a gene: 6. Germline V gene sequence: CDR1 MDHEN, CDR2 SYDVKM. The CDR3 DNA sequence: TGTGCCATCCGGGGGACAGGCAATGAAAAACTGTTTTTT. The encoded protein is CAIRGTGNEKLFF.

The rearrangement uses TRBV28 and TRBJ2-3; 7 positions agree with TRBD2. The CDR3 has 16 amino acids. Germline values: CDR1 MDHEN, CDR2 SYDVKM. V shed 3 bases and J 1 base; nucleotides not matched to a gene: 7. The CDR3 region is CASSFGASGRTDTQYF. The CDR3 nucleotides are TGTGCCAGCAGTTTCGGGGCTAGCGGACGCACAGATACGCAGTATTTT.

The sample holds one count of this clone. Other DNA sequences within the sample encode an identical CDR3. This chain connects TRBV18 to TRBJ2-5, with D possibly TRBD1 on 5 matching bases. Trimming left V 2 bases short and J 2 bases short, with 9 bases between. The CDR3 extends over 14 amino acids. CDR1 and CDR2 (germline): KGHSH, LQKENI. The CDR3 DNA sequence: TGTGCCAGCTCACCATCGGCAGGGCAAGAGACCCAGTACTTC. It codes for CASSPSAGQETQYF.

The J gene is TRBJ2-7, the V gene TRBV7-8; D is unresolved. The CDR3 has 13 residues. Per the germline V gene, CDR1 is SGHVS and CDR2 is FQNEAQ. Trimming left V 2 bases short and J 2 bases short, with 7 bases between. CDR3: CASSLSLTYEQYF. The DNA of the CDR3 is TGTGCCAGCAGCTTATCTTTGACCTACGAGCAGTACTTC.

The chain carries TRBV19 and TRBJ1-5; D is unresolved. The V end lost 3 bases, the J end lost 11 bases, and 11 bases lay between the germline ends. This CDR3 contains 12 residues. Germline values: CDR1 LNHDA, CDR2 SQIVND (reference sequence). The CDR3 here is CASSILGIAQHF. CDR3 sequence (DNA): TGTGCCAGTAGTATCTTGGGGATAGCCCAGCATTTT.